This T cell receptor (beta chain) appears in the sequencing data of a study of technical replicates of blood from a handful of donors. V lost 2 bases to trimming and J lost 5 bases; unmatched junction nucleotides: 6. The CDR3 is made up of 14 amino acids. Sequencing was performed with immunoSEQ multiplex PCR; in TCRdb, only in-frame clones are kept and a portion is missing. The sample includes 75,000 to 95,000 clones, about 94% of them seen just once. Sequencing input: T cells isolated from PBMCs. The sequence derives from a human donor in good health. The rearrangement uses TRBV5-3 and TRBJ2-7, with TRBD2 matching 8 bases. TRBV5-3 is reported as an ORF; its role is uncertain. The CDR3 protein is CARSFSSGNDEQYF. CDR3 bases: TGTGCCAGAAGCTTCAGTAGCGGGAACGACGAGCAGTACTTC.